The 24 T cell receptor beta chains below all came from one sample that was sequenced in a study of identical twins (dated by TCRdb to 2016 to 2017). Library generation was performed with 5' RACE. Data came from an Illumina HiSeq 2000. TCRdb took the public reads, trimmed them with fastp at Q25, ran MiXCR for clone calling and kept in-frame beta chains. Under each unique CDR3 protein, matching rows form one entry showing the most common genes and DNA. Within this sample are around 530,000 distinct CDR3 sequences, with 13% to 15% of them counted one time only. About 0.4% of the sample goes to the ten largest clones. This sample was shared with a second study, whose subject was yellow fever vaccine responses in identical twins.

The sample consisted of CD4+ T cells sorted from blood. These receptors came from a woman under 30 in good health.

This clonotype has ten or more counts. V and J are TRBV5-1 and TRBJ2-3, with 10 bases matching TRBD2. This CDR3 contains 18 residues. Germline V CDR1 and CDR2: SGHRS, YFSETQ. V gave up 0 bases and J gave up 3 bases; unmatched junction bases: 10. The CDR3 loop is CASSLEAWASGGTDTQYF. CDR3 in DNA: TGCGCCAGCAGCTTGGAGGCTTGGGCTAGCGGGGGAACAGATACGCAGTATTTT.

This chain uses TRBV5-6 with TRBJ2-7; D perhaps matches TRBD2 (6 bases). V lost 2 bases, J lost 3 bases, and 18 bases lay in between. CDR1 and CDR2 from the germline V gene are SGHDT and YYEEEE. This CDR3 has 16 amino acids. This CDR3 is CASSFLAGTQIYEQYV. In DNA, the CDR3 is TGTGCCAGCAGCTTTCTTGCGGGGACCCAGATCTACGAGCAGTACGTC.

This clonotype was counted only a few times. This rearrangement joins TRBV12-3 or TRBV12-4 to TRBJ2-7, with a tentative D call TRBD1 (5 bases). With 6 bases removed from V and 0 bases from J, the gap between germline ends came to 15 bases. CDR3 size: 15 residues. The CDR3 is CASSQAGKASYEQYF. The CDR3 DNA follows: TGTGCCAGCAGCCAAGCAGGGAAAGCCTCCTACGAGCAGTACTTC.

This clonotype was detected only a few times. V usage is TRBV9 and J usage is TRBJ2-3, with D perhaps TRBD1 (5 bases). Germline lookup yields CDR1 SGDLS and CDR2 YYNGEE. V gave up 0 bases and J gave up 1 base, with 9 bases separating them. The CDR3 sequence is 15 residues long. This CDR3 is CASSVAARGTDTQYF. CDR3 in DNA: TGTGCCAGCAGCGTAGCAGCCAGGGGCACAGATACGCAGTATTTT.

At least ten counts were recorded for this clonotype. V usage is TRBV4-2 and J usage is TRBJ2-2, with 9 positions matching TRBD2. The germline V gene encodes CDR1 LGHNA and CDR2 YNFKEQ. This CDR3 spans 17 amino acids. V shed 3 bases, J shed 5 bases, and the junction held 10 bases outside the gene matches. CDR3: CASSQTRGTSLTGELFF. The CDR3 nucleotides are TGTGCCAGCAGCCAGACCCGGGGGACTAGCTTAACCGGGGAGCTGTTTTTT.

The CDR3 reads CATSASLGEQGVYNEQFF. The CDR3 DNA reads as TGTGCCACCAGTGCCTCACTCGGGGAGCAGGGAGTATACAATGAGCAGTTCTTC. This rearrangement joins TRBV24-1 to TRBJ2-1, with D possibly called TRBD1 or TRBD2 (5 bases each). The CDR3 is 18 amino acids. Trimming took off 5 bases at V and 4 bases at J, with 23 bases between the two ends. The germline CDR1 and CDR2 sequences are KGHDR and SFDVKD.

This clonotype appeared a few times. CDR3 coding DNA: TGCAGTGCTAGAGGGTCTAGCGGGAGTATAAATGAGCAGTTCTTC. This gives the protein CSARGSSGSINEQFF. The V call is TRBV20-1, the J call TRBJ2-1; TRBD2 agrees at 10 bases. Trimming cost V 1 base and J 7 bases; bases outside gene matches: 7. Germline CDR1 DFQATT, CDR2 SNEGSKA (reference sequence). The CDR3 has 15 amino acids.

Regarding this clonotype: This may be a read error, as it is one base from a much larger clone. V is TRBV9 and J is TRBJ2-5; D might be TRBD1 or TRBD2, each matching 5 bases. CDR1 and CDR2 from the germline V gene are SGDLS and YYNGEE. The CDR3 covers 15 residues. The CDR3 sequence: CATSVEGTPSETQYF. In DNA, the CDR3 is TGTGCCACCAGCGTAGAAGGGACCCCATCTGAGACCCAGTACTTC.

The V gene is TRBV7-2, the J gene TRBJ2-1; 8 bases match TRBD1. Germline V gene data show CDR1 as SGHTA and CDR2 as FQGNSA. The ends lost 5 bases at V and 8 bases at J; junction bases unmatched: 11. This CDR3 spans 15 amino acids. CDR3 in amino acids: CASSPHPDRGDEQFF. CDR3 nucleotides: TGTGCCAGCAGCCCCCACCCAGACAGGGGCGATGAGCAGTTCTTC.

The chain combines TRBV4-2 with TRBJ2-1; TRBD1 matches at 9 bases. CDR3 length: 16 residues. V lost 1 base to trimming and J lost 3 bases; unmatched junction nucleotides: 4. The germline V gene encodes CDR1 LGHNA and CDR2 YNFKEQ. The CDR3 DNA reads TGTGCCAGCAGCCAAGTACAGGGGGCTCACTACAATGAGCAGTTCTTC. This codes for CASSQVQGAHYNEQFF.

This clonotype was picked up a small number of times. This chain links TRBV5-1 with TRBJ2-3; TRBD2 matches 11 bases. Unmatched junction bases numbered 10, after V lost 1 base and J lost 0 bases. The V gene's germline CDR1 is SGHRS and CDR2 YFSETQ. The CDR3 runs to 19 residues. DNA for the CDR3: TGCGCCAGCAGCTTGAAACTAGCGGGAGAGGGCCCTAGCACAGATACGCAGTATTTT. It codes for CASSLKLAGEGPSTDTQYF.

In this sample, this clonotype turned up a few times. V is TRBV24-1 and J is TRBJ2-1; 10 bases fit TRBD2. The V segment lost 9 bases and the J segment 4 bases; nucleotides outside the gene matches: 8. The CDR3 totals 15 residues. CDR1 and CDR2 (germline): KGHDR, SFDVKD. CDR3 in amino acids: CATSSGSGAYNEQFF. DNA for the CDR3: TGTGCCACCTCTAGCGGGAGTGGGGCTTACAATGAGCAGTTCTTC.

This clonotype was observed a few times. The chain combines TRBV15 with TRBJ1-3; D uncertain. The CDR3 spans 14 residues. Germline V gene sequence: CDR1 LNHNV, CDR2 YYDKDF (reference sequence). V lost 0 bases, J lost 3 bases, and 6 bases lay in between. CDR3 residues: CATSRDGSGNTIYF. As DNA, the CDR3 is TGTGCCACCAGCAGAGATGGGAGTGGAAACACCATATATTTT.

This clonotype was seen a handful of times. The chain combines TRBV20-1 with TRBJ2-2, with unresolved D. V was clipped by 3 bases and J by 0 bases, with 5 bases between them. This CDR3 is 13 amino acids long. Germline V lookup: CDR1 DFQATT, CDR2 SNEGSKA (reference sequence). The CDR3, as DNA: TGCAGTGCTAGCTTCGCGAACACCGGGGAGCTGTTTTTT. It is translated as CSASFANTGELFF.

A few counts support this clonotype. The chain employs TRBV5-1 and TRBJ2-1; D is uncertain. V was clipped by 5 bases and J by 0 bases, with 21 bases between them. The CDR3 totals 18 residues. Germline-derived CDR1 and CDR2 are SGHRS and YFSETQ. CDR3 sequence: CASSGLRISPSSYNEQFF. In nucleotides, the CDR3 is TGCGCCAGCAGTGGGTTGAGGATTAGCCCGAGCTCCTACAATGAGCAGTTCTTC.

This clonotype has a handful of counts. The chain links TRBV27 to TRBJ2-5; 8 positions agree with TRBD1. V lost 3 bases and J lost 2; bases outside the gene matches: 5. The CDR3 sequence is 15 residues long. In germline, CDR1 is MNHEY, CDR2 SMNVEV (reference sequence). The CDR3: CASSFTWTGQETQYF. The CDR3 nucleotides read TGTGCCAGCAGTTTTACCTGGACAGGGCAAGAGACCCAGTACTTC.

The chain carries TRBV12-3 or TRBV12-4 and TRBJ2-2, with 9 bases that match TRBD1. V lost 6 bases and J lost 3; bases outside the gene matches: 11. The CDR3 spans 17 residues. The CDR3 sequence is CASSPFARTGDTGELFF. DNA for the CDR3: TGTGCCAGCAGCCCATTCGCCCGGACAGGGGACACCGGGGAGCTGTTTTTT.

The chain has TRBV12-3 or TRBV12-4 and TRBJ2-6, with 7 bases matching TRBD1. The CDR3 is made up of 19 amino acids. V dropped 3 bases and J dropped 0; count of bases not matched to a gene: 11. This chain's CDR3 is CASSLKLGRGTSGANVLTF. CDR3 bases: TGTGCCAGCAGTTTGAAGCTTGGCAGGGGGACCTCTGGGGCCAACGTCCTGACTTTC.

This rearrangement joins TRBV20-1 to TRBJ2-1; 7 nucleotides match TRBD2. CDR1 DFQATT and CDR2 SNEGSKA come from the germline V gene (reference sequence). V lost 6 bases, J lost 5 bases, and 7 bases stayed unmatched. This CDR3 is built from 13 residues. DNA for the CDR3: TGCAGTGCCTATTCTAGCGGTCACAATGAGCAGTTCTTC. Amino acid sequence: CSAYSSGHNEQFF.

At least ten counts were recorded for this clonotype. V usage is TRBV5-1 and J usage is TRBJ2-2, with a weak D call TRBD1 (5 bases). This CDR3 is 16 amino acids long. V was clipped by 0 bases and J by 0 bases, with 9 bases between them. Germline CDR1 is SGHRS and CDR2 is YFSETQ. The CDR3 sequence: CASSLGQPANTGELFF. Written as DNA, the CDR3 is TGCGCCAGCAGCTTGGGACAGCCCGCGAACACCGGGGAGCTGTTTTTT.

This clonotype was picked up many times. V and J are TRBV7-2 and TRBJ2-1; 9 bases map to TRBD1. V gave up 5 bases and J gave up 2 bases; unmatched junction bases: 4. The CDR3 consists of 15 residues. CDR1 and CDR2 (germline): SGHTA, FQGNSA. CDR3 nucleotides: TGTGCCAGCAGCCGCACAGGGGGCCCCTACAATGAGCAGTTCTTC. Encoded protein: CASSRTGGPYNEQFF.

This clonotype was picked up many times. The CDR3 region is CASSLEVRQGEAFF. The CDR3 coding sequence is TGTGCCAGCAGCTTAGAGGTGAGGCAGGGTGAAGCTTTCTTT. The rearrangement uses TRBV7-9 and TRBJ1-1; D perhaps matches TRBD1 (5 bases). The V gene lost 1 base and the J gene lost 7 bases, with 13 bases spanning the gap. Germline V CDR1 and CDR2: SEHNR, FQNEAQ (reference sequence). The CDR3 length is 14 residues. Full variable domain (outside the CDR3, taken from reference TRBV7-9 and TRBJ1-1): DTGVSQNPRHKITKRGQNVTFRCDPISEHNRLYWYRQTLGQGPEFLTYFQNEAQLEKSRLLSDRFSAERPKGSFSTLEIQRTEQGDSAMYLCASSLEVRQGEAFFGQGTRLTVV.

This clonotype was detected only a few times. The chain employs TRBV29-1 and TRBJ2-1; the match to TRBD2 covers 11 bases. Germline loops: CDR1 SQVTM, CDR2 ANQGSEA. CDR3 length equals 14 residues. Losses at the gene ends were 3 bases for V and 6 bases for J; bases not matched to a gene: 4. CDR3 loop: CSVDPGTSGNEQFF. CDR3 in DNA: TGCAGCGTTGACCCCGGGACTAGCGGCAATGAGCAGTTCTTC.

This clonotype was seen a few times. The V and J genes are TRBV5-6 and TRBJ2-7; 10 bases align to TRBD2. Germline lookup yields CDR1 SGHDT and CDR2 YYEEEE. The CDR3 runs 15 residues. V was pared by 3 bases and J by 2 bases, with 5 bases of the junction left unmatched. Written as DNA, the CDR3 is TGTGCCAGCAGCTATATAGCGGGAGGCGCCTACGAGCAGTACTTC. Its translation is CASSYIAGGAYEQYF.